This TCR beta chain stems from a study of blood T cell repertoires in COVID-19 (dated by TCRdb to 2020 to 2021). For the study in its entirety: Collaborator samples came from the United States, Italy and Spain and covered acute and convalescent phases of COVID-19. The prospective study material was composed of cDNA or gDNA derived from T cells, B-cell-depleted T cells, or PBMCs. Deeply sampled blood TCRbeta repertoires from subjects exposed to, actively infected with, or recovered from COVID-19 were included in the dataset. The repertoires were released in a freely available public database intended as a resource for research on the immune response to SARS-CoV-2. The samples were drawn from the first 160 participants of the ongoing ImmuneRACE study and from 950 to 1,500 subjects provided by 6 global collaborators. The sample metadata nearly always contained a de-identified subject ID, COVID-19 status, age in years and sex. HLA class I and class II types, where available, came from metadata supplied by the sample provider rather than from assay-based typing. Findings and caveats that apply to the study as a whole: Clinical and demographic metadata were provided uncurated, with the amount varying by source and participant.

Points on this clone: Its target antigen remains unknown. No quality values exist for individual bases; no much larger clone is one base distant.

Whole blood was collected in K2EDTA tubes by collaborating institutions according to the institutions' own protocols. For TCRbeta analysis, collaborators shipped samples in one of three forms: frozen whole blood, isolated PBMCs, or DNA extracted from either of those sample types. There are 14 amino acids in the CDR3, from cysteine to phenylalanine inclusive. Only CDR3 DNA remains: 42 bases, in frame from the first base. CDR1 and CDR2, looked up from the germline V gene, are MNHEY and SVGAGI. Cut back by 8 bases and 0 bases, the V and J ends lie 8 bases apart. TCRbeta CDR3 regions were amplified from genomic DNA using the immunoSEQ Assay, a bias-controlled multiplex PCR. Under the source paper's analysis protocol: The number of nucleated cells in each sample was estimated from the amplification of reference gene primers within the assay. Sequence reads were collapsed and filtered to measure the absolute abundance of every unique TCRbeta CDR3 rearrangement. For each sample, productive Simpson clonality was calculated by taking the square root of Simpson's diversity index across productive rearrangements. In its TCRdb copy, this immuneACCESS table keeps in-frame sequences only and misses some clones. Where compared with another copy, unresolved V genes explain less than half of these, and the others have no known cause. For V, J and clone size, that table is used; D and trimming come from the DNA. This sample comprises about 87,000 clones, around 90% of them detected only once. The ten largest clones capture 4% to 5.5% of the sample.

The sample taken for sequencing was peripheral blood. The TCR originated in a middle-aged man with acute or convalescent COVID-19. This sequence uses TRBV6-5 and TRBJ2-6, with a weak D call of TRBD2 (6 bases match). The CDR3 region has the sequence CASAGTSGANVLTF. At the DNA level, the sequence is TGTGCCAGCGCGGGGACCTCTGGGGCCAACGTCCTGACTTTC.